A selection of T cell receptor beta chains follows, all from one sample in a study of blood T cells in healthy people across ages. From the 5' RACE reads, TCRdb called clonotypes with MiXCR, one entry per CDR3 protein. The sample records approximately 1,100,000 distinct CDR3 sequences, around 45% being singletons. Sequenced input: blood. These receptors all stem from a woman aged 60 to 75 in good health. Each CDR3 is given with its conserved first and last residue. A D gene is named only where the DNA matches it firmly. Some rows have no size entry. The others give once, few or many, or a class for an expanded clone.

clone_size,j_call,v_call,d_call,cdr3_aa,cdr3_nt
few,TRBJ2-5,TRBV2,-,CASNPGEETQYF,TGTGCCAGCAATCCGGGCGAGGAGACCCAGTACTTC
few,TRBJ2-4,TRBV15,-,CATRTGEAKNIQYF,TGTGCCACCAGGACGGGGGAAGCCAAAAACATTCAGTACTTC
-,TRBJ1-2,TRBV27,-,CASAFTTGSNYGYTF,TGTGCCAGCGCCTTCACAACGGGGAGCAACTATGGCTACACCTTC
-,TRBJ1-2,TRBV27,-,CASSLLPQDYGYTF,TGTGCCAGCAGTTTATTGCCACAGGACTATGGCTACACCTTC
-,TRBJ1-2,TRBV28,TRBD1,CASSFGTGRYGYTF,TGTGCCAGCAGTTTTGGGACAGGGAGGTATGGCTACACCTTC
-,TRBJ1-1,TRBV12-3/TRBV12-4,-,CASSLTRTGGEAFF,TGTGCCAGCAGTTTAACCCGCACCGGGGGCGAAGCTTTCTTT
once,TRBJ2-3,TRBV19,-,CASRFGGQQNTDTQYF,TGTGCCAGTCGCTTCGGGGGACAGCAAAACACAGATACGCAGTATTTT
-,TRBJ1-1,TRBV9,-,CASSHPRTTANTEAFF,TGTGCCAGCAGCCATCCTCGGACGACGGCGAACACTGAAGCTTTCTTT
-,TRBJ1-2,TRBV28,TRBD1,CASSLGLGQGALNYGYTF,TGTGCCAGCAGTTTAGGGCTGGGACAGGGGGCTCTAAACTATGGCTACACCTTC
-,TRBJ1-2,TRBV6-5,-,CASSYSARVTNYGYTF,TGTGCCAGCAGTTACTCTGCGAGGGTTACTAACTATGGCTACACCTTC
-,TRBJ1-1,TRBV28,TRBD1,CASFHGQGAEAFF,TGTGCCAGCTTCCACGGACAGGGCGCTGAAGCTTTCTTT
-,TRBJ2-7,TRBV5-1,TRBD1,CASSLSLGTVLHYEQYF,TGCGCCAGCAGCTTGTCCCTCGGGACAGTTTTACACTACGAGCAGTACTTC
-,TRBJ2-7,TRBV5-1,-,CASSSRQFNYEQYF,TGCGCCAGCAGCTCCAGACAGTTTAATTACGAGCAGTACTTC
-,TRBJ2-7,TRBV14,TRBD2,CASSQGMEAGGRFYEQYF,TGTGCCAGCAGCCAAGGGATGGAAGCGGGAGGACGCTTCTACGAGCAGTACTTC
-,TRBJ2-7,TRBV9,TRBD1,CACSVSGTGGYEQYF,TGTGCCTGCAGCGTATCCGGGACAGGGGGCTACGAGCAGTACTTC
few,TRBJ2-3,TRBV6-2/TRBV6-3,TRBD2,CASSYGEAGEADTQYF,TGTGCCAGCAGTTACGGGGAAGCGGGAGAGGCAGATACGCAGTATTTT
few,TRBJ2-5,TRBV4-1,-,CASSHTVGETQYF,TGCGCCAGCAGCCACACCGTTGGGGAGACCCAGTACTTC
-,TRBJ2-7,TRBV3-1,TRBD1,CASSQQTGGFYEQYF,TGTGCCAGCAGCCAGCAGACAGGGGGGTTTTACGAGCAGTACTTC
-,TRBJ2-7,TRBV7-9,-,CASSLDPTYEQYF,TGTGCCAGCAGCTTAGACCCGACCTACGAGCAGTACTTC
many,TRBJ2-7,TRBV27,-,CASWGGGVLGYEQYF,TGTGCCAGCTGGGGTGGTGGGGTTCTCGGGTACGAGCAGTACTTC
-,TRBJ2-1,TRBV12-3/TRBV12-4,TRBD1,CASSRTGKAYNEQFF,TGTGCCAGCAGTCGGACAGGCAAAGCCTACAATGAGCAGTTCTTC
-,TRBJ1-6,TRBV20-1,-,CSARELGNTYNSPLHF,TGCAGTGCTAGAGAGTTAGGAAACACCTATAATTCACCCCTCCACTTT
-,TRBJ2-3,TRBV12-3/TRBV12-4,-,CASSLGLISTDTQYF,TGTGCCAGCAGTTTAGGGCTCATTTCCACAGATACGCAGTATTTT
-,TRBJ2-7,TRBV25-1,-,CASRPDTSTYEQYF,TGTGCCAGCAGGCCGGACACTTCGACCTACGAGCAGTACTTC
-,TRBJ2-7,TRBV20-1,TRBD1,CSARGTGEAYEQYF,TGCAGTGCTAGAGGGACAGGGGAAGCCTACGAGCAGTACTTC
-,TRBJ1-1,TRBV12-3/TRBV12-4,-,CASSLTGGVLTEAFF,TGTGCCAGCAGTTTAACGGGGGGCGTACTCACTGAAGCTTTCTTT
few,TRBJ2-3,TRBV2,TRBD1,CASNRGQGFTDTQYF,TGTGCCAGCAATAGGGGACAGGGCTTCACAGATACGCAGTATTTT
-,TRBJ2-1,TRBV20-1,-,CSARELNEQFF,TGCAGTGCTAGAGAGTTGAATGAGCAGTTCTTC
few,TRBJ2-7,TRBV27,TRBD1,CASSYITGDSYEQYF,TGTGCCAGCAGTTACATAACAGGGGACTCCTACGAGCAGTACTTC
-,TRBJ2-7,TRBV29-1,-,CSVEVPPYEQYF,TGCAGCGTTGAAGTACCACCATACGAGCAGTACTTC
-,TRBJ1-4,TRBV2,-,CASGISAEKLFF,TGTGCCAGCGGGATCTCGGCGGAAAAACTGTTTTTT
-,TRBJ2-3,TRBV7-8,TRBD2,CASSLRLAGLTDTQYF,TGTGCCAGCAGCCTCCGACTAGCGGGACTCACAGATACGCAGTATTTT
-,TRBJ1-3,TRBV12-3/TRBV12-4,-,CASSFRGSGNTIYF,TGTGCCAGCAGTTTTCGGGGATCTGGAAACACCATATATTTT
-,TRBJ2-4,TRBV15,-,CATSRGRWDEQYF,TGTGCCACCAGCAGGGGGAGGTGGGATGAGCAGTACTTC
-,TRBJ2-3,TRBV4-1,TRBD2,CASSPLVAGERDTQYF,TGCGCCAGCAGCCCCTTAGTGGCGGGAGAAAGGGATACGCAGTATTTT
-,TRBJ2-3,TRBV20-1,TRBD2,CSATSGRPTDTQYF,TGCAGTGCCACTAGCGGGAGACCCACAGATACGCAGTATTTT
many,TRBJ2-1,TRBV5-6,TRBD2,CASSYRTSGRSNEQFF,TGTGCCAGCAGTTATAGGACTAGCGGGAGATCTAATGAGCAGTTCTTC
-,TRBJ2-5,TRBV25-1,-,CASSESGFTQYF,TGTGCCAGCAGTGAATCCGGGTTTACCCAGTACTTC
-,TRBJ1-5,TRBV2,TRBD1,CASSEGTGVGNQPQHF,TGTGCCAGCAGTGAGGGGACAGGTGTCGGCAATCAGCCCCAGCATTTT
few,TRBJ2-1,TRBV20-1,TRBD1,CSAISSNRGSYNEQFF,TGCAGTGCTATTTCATCCAACAGGGGTTCCTACAATGAGCAGTTCTTC
few,TRBJ1-6,TRBV6-5,TRBD1,CASSPVAGTGGATLHF,TGTGCCAGCAGCCCTGTGGCCGGGACAGGGGGAGCGACCCTCCACTTT
-,TRBJ1-2,TRBV7-2,TRBD1,CASSLLGTGVEGYTF,TGTGCCAGCAGCTTACTCGGGACAGGGGTGGAAGGCTACACCTTC
few,TRBJ2-7,TRBV28,TRBD1,CASRPRQGGYEQYF,TGTGCCAGCAGGCCCAGACAGGGGGGCTACGAGCAGTACTTC
-,TRBJ2-3,TRBV7-8,-,CASSPTGAGSTDTQYF,TGTGCCAGCAGCCCTACTGGCGCAGGAAGCACAGATACGCAGTATTTT
-,TRBJ2-3,TRBV18,TRBD1,CASSPLRDRPTDTQYF,TGTGCCAGCTCACCCTTAAGGGACAGGCCCACAGATACGCAGTATTTT
-,TRBJ1-5,TRBV30,-,CAWSEANQPQHF,TGTGCCTGGAGTGAGGCGAATCAGCCCCAGCATTTT
-,TRBJ2-5,TRBV5-4,-,CASSLVNGDEQYF,TGTGCCAGCAGCTTGGTAAATGGTGATGAGCAGTACTTC
-,TRBJ2-3,TRBV20-1,TRBD2,CSAIGLAGGLTDTQYF,TGCAGTGCTATTGGACTAGCGGGAGGGCTAACAGATACGCAGTATTTT
-,TRBJ2-4,TRBV27,-,CASSLMAGKEQYF,TGTGCCAGCAGTTTGATGGCGGGCAAAGAGCAGTACTTC
-,TRBJ2-1,TRBV5-1,TRBD2,CASSSTLAGVSYNEQFF,TGCGCCAGCAGCTCCACACTAGCGGGAGTCTCCTACAATGAGCAGTTCTTC
-,TRBJ2-2,TRBV7-2,TRBD2,CASSPQKGSGRSTGELFF,TGTGCCAGCAGCCCCCAAAAGGGTAGCGGGAGGAGCACCGGGGAGCTGTTTTTT
few,TRBJ2-7,TRBV5-1,-,CASSLGIGESYEQYF,TGCGCCAGCAGCTTGGGAATCGGAGAATCCTACGAGCAGTACTTC
few,TRBJ1-1,TRBV28,-,CASSLSQTEAFF,TGTGCCAGCAGTTTATCCCAAACTGAAGCTTTCTTT
-,TRBJ2-1,TRBV5-1,TRBD2,CASSHGLAGLAYEQFF,TGCGCCAGCAGCCATGGTTTAGCGGGATTGGCCTATGAGCAGTTCTTC
many,TRBJ2-5,TRBV14,-,CASSQATETQYF,TGTGCCAGCAGCCAAGCTACGGAGACCCAGTACTTC
-,TRBJ2-7,TRBV4-1,TRBD1,CASSQDPGQGYYEQYF,TGCGCCAGCAGCCAAGATCCGGGACAGGGGTACTACGAGCAGTACTTC
once,TRBJ2-1,TRBV12-3/TRBV12-4,-,CASASYYNEQFF,TGTGCCAGCGCTAGCTACTACAATGAGCAGTTCTTC
-,TRBJ1-6,TRBV3-1,TRBD1,CASSQIPGQPRSPLHF,TGTGCCAGCAGCCAGATACCGGGACAGCCCCGATCACCCCTCCACTTT